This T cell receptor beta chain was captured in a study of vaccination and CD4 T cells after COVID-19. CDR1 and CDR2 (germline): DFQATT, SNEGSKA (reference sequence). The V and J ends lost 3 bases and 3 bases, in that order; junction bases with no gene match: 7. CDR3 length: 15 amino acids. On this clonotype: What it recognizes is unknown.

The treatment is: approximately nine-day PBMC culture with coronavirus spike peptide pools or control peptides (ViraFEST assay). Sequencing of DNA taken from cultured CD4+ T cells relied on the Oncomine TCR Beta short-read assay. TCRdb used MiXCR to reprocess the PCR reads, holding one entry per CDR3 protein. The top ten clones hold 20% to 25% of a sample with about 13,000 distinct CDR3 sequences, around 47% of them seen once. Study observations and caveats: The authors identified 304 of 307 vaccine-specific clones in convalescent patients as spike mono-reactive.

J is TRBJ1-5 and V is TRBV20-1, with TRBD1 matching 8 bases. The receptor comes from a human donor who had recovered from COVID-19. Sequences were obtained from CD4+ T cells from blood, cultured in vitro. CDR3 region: CSASGGQGNNQPQHF. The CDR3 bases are TGCAGTGCTAGTGGTGGACAGGGTAACAATCAGCCCCAGCATTTT.